Listed below are T cell receptor beta chains from one sample, sequenced in a study of breast tumors, draining lymph nodes, adjacent tissues. Via MiXCR, TCRdb re-called the multiplex PCR reads, giving one row per CDR3 protein. The sample includes approximately 300,000 distinct CDR3 sequences, under 35% of them seen just once. The sample was axillary lymph node tissue. The receptors originated from a female donor with breast cancer. Some clones in this sample may be carry-over from other donors' samples. Each CDR3 is given with its conserved first and last residue. The D gene is left open where the match is weak. The size of a clone is reported for some rows only, either as once, few or many, or as a class for expanded clones.

clone_size	d_call	v_call	j_call	cdr3_nt	cdr3_aa
few	TRBD2	TRBV5-5	TRBJ2-1	TGTGCCAGCAGCCCGAGCGGGAACACCTACAATGAGCGGTTCTTC	CASSPSGNTYNERFF
many	TRBD2	TRBV24-1	TRBJ2-1	TGTGCCACCAGTGATGGGAGCGGGAGGGCCGCCAATGAGCAGTTCTTC	CATSDGSGRAANEQFF
many	.	TRBV12-3/TRBV12-4	TRBJ2-1	TGTGCCAGCAGTCCCCCAGTGGGGTTCCCCTCCTACAATGAGCAGTTCTTC	CASSPPVGFPSYNEQFF
many	.	TRBV7-9	TRBJ2-3	TGTGCCAGCAGCTTCTTCTTAGGAGGGACGGGCACAGATACGCAGTATTTT	CASSFFLGGTGTDTQYF
many	.	TRBV20-1	TRBJ2-7	TGCAGTGTAAGGCAGTCCTACGAGCAGTACTTC	CSVRQSYEQYF
.	TRBD1	TRBV15	TRBJ1-5	TGTGCCACCAGCAGAGATCACGAGACAGGGCAGCCCCAGCATTTT	CATSRDHETGQPQHF
many	.	TRBV20-1	TRBJ2-7	TGCAGTGCTAGAGAAACAGGGACATACTACGAGCAGTACTTC	CSARETGTYYEQYF
many	.	TRBV7-8	TRBJ1-2	TGTGCCAGCAGCCCACGGCCTCAGACAGGCGGTGGCTACACCTTC	CASSPRPQTGGGYTF
.	.	TRBV19	TRBJ2-7	TGCGCCGGCAGCCAAGATTGGTCAGGGACCTACGAGCAGTACTTC	CAGSQDWSGTYEQYF
many	TRBD1	TRBV7-9	TRBJ1-5	TGTGCCAGCAGCTCGGACAGGGGACCAATTCAGCCCCAGCATTTT	CASSSDRGPIQPQHF
many	.	TRBV6-5	TRBJ1-5	TGTGCCAGCAGTCCCCACGGTAATAGCAATCAGCCCCAGCATTTT	CASSPHGNSNQPQHF
many	.	TRBV24-1	TRBJ1-2	TGTGCCACAGGGATCGGCTATGGCTACACCTTC	CATGIGYGYTF
many	.	TRBV11-2	TRBJ2-7	TGTGCCAGCAGCACAGGAGGGGGTCGGGACGAGCAGTACTTC	CASSTGGGRDEQYF
.	.	TRBV19	TRBJ1-5	TGTGCCAGTAGTATCCCAGGGCGTAACCAGCCCCAGCATTTT	CASSIPGRNQPQHF
many	.	TRBV29-1	TRBJ2-6	TGCAGCGTTGCACCGGGACTGGGAACGACTGGGGCCAACGTCCTGACTTTC	CSVAPGLGTTGANVLTF
many	.	TRBV30	TRBJ2-2	TGTGCCTGGAGCGGCAGGCGAGCCGGGGAGCTGTTTTTT	CAWSGRRAGELFF
many	TRBD1	TRBV20-1	TRBJ2-3	TGCAGTGCTACAACGACAGGGTATACAGATACGCAGTATTTT	CSATTTGYTDTQYF
.	.	TRBV9	TRBJ2-5	TGTGCCAGCAGCGTAGCCCGAATCCCTCAAGAGACCCAGTACTTC	CASSVARIPQETQYF
many	.	TRBV27	TRBJ1-6	TGTGCCAGCAGTTTTCGGATGGGCTCACCCCTCCACTTT	CASSFRMGSPLHF
many	TRBD2	TRBV7-9	TRBJ2-1	TGTGCCAGCAGCTCCAGGACTAGCGGGAGGGACCTCAATGAGCAGTTCTTC	CASSSRTSGRDLNEQFF
.	TRBD1	TRBV2	TRBJ1-2	TGTGCCAACAGTGTGGGGACAGGATATGGCTACACCTTC	CANSVGTGYGYTF
.	.	TRBV7-3	TRBJ1-6	TGTGCCAGCAGCTTAGCGGGAGGCCACAATTCACCCCTCCACTTT	CASSLAGGHNSPLHF
.	.	TRBV19	TRBJ1-6	TGTGCCAGTAGTATAACGGTGGCAGGGCATTCACCCCTCCACTTT	CASSITVAGHSPLHF
many	.	TRBV12-5	TRBJ1-5	TGTGCTAGCACGTTTTCTGCCAATAGCAATCAGCCCCAGCATTTT	CASTFSANSNQPQHF
many	.	TRBV20-1	TRBJ2-5	TGCAGTGCTAGTGGCGGGGCACAAGAGACCCAGTACTTC	CSASGGAQETQYF
.	TRBD1	TRBV7-9	TRBJ2-5	TGTGCCAGCAGCTCGGGGACAGGGTATACCCAGTACTTC	CASSSGTGYTQYF
.	.	TRBV11-2	TRBJ2-5	TGTGCCAGCAGACTCATGGGTCGGGAGACCCAGTACTTC	CASRLMGRETQYF